Given below is one TCR beta chain in context. The data originate from a study of blood T cell repertoires in COVID-19. Authors' data handling: Reference gene primer amplification gave nucleated cell count estimates. Using immunoSEQ multiplex PCR, the repertoire was profiled, and TCRdb retains in-frame clones only, with some absent. V, J and clone size derive from that table, while D and trimming were established from the DNA sequence. The data hold around 120,000 clones, with 90% observed a single time. Germline CDR1 LNHDA, CDR2 SQIVND (reference sequence). This CDR3 is built from 15 residues. With 3 bases clipped from V and 6 bases from J, the junction kept 4 bases outside the gene matches.

Sequencing was carried out using peripheral blood. The TCR sequence derives from a man between 60 and 75 years old with COVID-19, enrolled during active disease. The chain is built from TRBV19 and TRBJ2-7; 14 bases are a match to TRBD2. The CDR3 region has the DNA TGTGCCAGTAGTATGGGGACTAGCGGGAGAGGCGAGCAGTACTTC. Amino acid sequence: CASSMGTSGRGEQYF.